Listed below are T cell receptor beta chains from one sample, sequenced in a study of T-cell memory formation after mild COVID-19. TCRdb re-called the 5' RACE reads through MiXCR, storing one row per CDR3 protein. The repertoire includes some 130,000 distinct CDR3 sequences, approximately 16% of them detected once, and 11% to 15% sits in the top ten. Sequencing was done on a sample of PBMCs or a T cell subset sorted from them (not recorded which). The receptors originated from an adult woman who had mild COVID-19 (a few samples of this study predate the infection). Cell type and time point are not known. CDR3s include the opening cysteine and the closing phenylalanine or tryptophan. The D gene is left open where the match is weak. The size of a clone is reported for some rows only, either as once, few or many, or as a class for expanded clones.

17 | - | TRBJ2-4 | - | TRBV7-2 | CASSLGAGGGDRNIQYF | TGTGCCAGCAGCTTAGGCGCAGGAGGAGGGGATCGCAACATTCAGTACTTC
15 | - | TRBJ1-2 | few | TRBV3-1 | CASSQEPTGGGGYTF | TGTGCCAGCAGCCAAGAACCGACAGGAGGTGGTGGCTACACCTTC
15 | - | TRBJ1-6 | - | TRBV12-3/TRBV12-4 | CASSRGDGYNSPLHF | TGTGCCAGCAGTCGAGGGGACGGCTATAATTCACCCCTCCACTTT
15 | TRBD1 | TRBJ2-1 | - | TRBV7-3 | CASSYGTGAYNEQFF | TGTGCCAGCAGCTACGGGACAGGAGCTTACAATGAGCAGTTCTTC
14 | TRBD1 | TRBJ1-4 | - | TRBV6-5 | CASSPLQGAEKLFF | TGTGCCAGCAGCCCACTACAGGGGGCTGAAAAACTGTTTTTT
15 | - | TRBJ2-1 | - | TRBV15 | CATSPRDSRRNEQFF | TGTGCCACCAGCCCTCGGGACTCAAGACGTAATGAGCAGTTCTTC
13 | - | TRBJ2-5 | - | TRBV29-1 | CSVDIVGEETQYF | TGCAGCGTTGATATAGTTGGGGAAGAGACCCAGTACTTC
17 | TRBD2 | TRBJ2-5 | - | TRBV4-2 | CASSQGRTSGIPETQYF | TGTGCCAGCAGCCAGGGGAGGACTAGCGGGATACCAGAGACCCAGTACTTC
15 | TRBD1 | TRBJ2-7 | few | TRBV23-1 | CASSPHRGQAYEQYF | TGCGCCAGCAGCCCACACAGGGGCCAGGCCTACGAGCAGTACTTC
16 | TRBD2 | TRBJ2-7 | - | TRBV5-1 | CASSYSNSGRADQQYF | TGCGCCAGCAGCTATTCCAATAGCGGGAGGGCAGATCAGCAGTACTTC
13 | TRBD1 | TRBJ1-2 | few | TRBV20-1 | CSATGGTNYGYTF | TGCAGTGCTACAGGGGGGACTAACTATGGCTACACCTTC
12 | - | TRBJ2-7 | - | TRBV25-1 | CASSSGRYEQYF | TGTGCCAGCAGTTCAGGGAGATACGAGCAGTACTTC
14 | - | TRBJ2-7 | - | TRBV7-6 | CASSPGTRTYEQYF | TGTGCCAGCAGCCCTGGGACGCGAACCTACGAGCAGTACTTC
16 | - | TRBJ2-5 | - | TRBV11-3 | CASSLGTSVQRETQYF | TGTGCCAGCAGCTTAGGGACCAGCGTCCAAAGAGAGACCCAGTACTTC
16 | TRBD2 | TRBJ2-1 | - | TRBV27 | CATKIFPGLAENEQFF | TGTGCCACTAAGATCTTCCCGGGACTAGCGGAAAATGAGCAGTTCTTC
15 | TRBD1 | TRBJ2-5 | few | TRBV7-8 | CASSFTGVTRETQYF | TGTGCCAGCAGCTTTACAGGGGTTACCAGAGAGACCCAGTACTTC
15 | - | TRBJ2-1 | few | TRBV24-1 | CATSDLGSKGHEQFF | TGTGCCACCAGTGATTTGGGCAGCAAGGGGCATGAGCAGTTCTTC
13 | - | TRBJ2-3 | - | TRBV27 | CASSLSFGDTQYF | TGTGCCAGCAGTTTATCGTTTGGAGATACGCAGTATTTT
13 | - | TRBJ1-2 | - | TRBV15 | CATSRKGNYGYTF | TGTGCCACCAGCAGAAAGGGAAACTATGGCTACACCTTC
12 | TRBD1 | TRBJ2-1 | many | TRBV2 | CASSYQGDEQFF | TGTGCCAGCAGTTATCAGGGGGATGAGCAGTTCTTC